The T cell receptor (beta chain) under discussion was sequenced for a study of Ad26.COV2.S vaccination and SARS-CoV-2 variants. Sequencing was performed with immunoSEQ multiplex PCR; in TCRdb, only in-frame clones are kept and a portion is missing. The data show around 400,000 clones, 80% to 90% seen once. Treatment given: around 19 received Ad26.COV2.S at low or high dose, single or two shots; about 5 received placebo; per-sample allocation not given. The investigators took samples on day 63 after the first vaccine or placebo injection. The source material was peripheral blood, sampled in a trial of Ad26.COV2.S vaccine versus placebo. This TCR was recovered from a person between 18 and 65 years old who received the Ad26.COV2.S COVID-19 vaccine or a placebo.

The CDR3 region is CASSSAGLAGINEQFF. The CDR3 DNA reads as TGTGCCAGCAGCTCTGCGGGACTAGCGGGAATTAATGAGCAGTTCTTC. This chain links TRBV11-2 with TRBJ2-1; 13 nucleotides line up with TRBD2. The CDR3 totals 16 residues. V shed 4 bases and J 7 bases; nucleotides not matched to a gene: 7. Per germline, CDR1 SGHAT and CDR2 FQNNGV.